This TCR beta chain was identified in a study of T-cell reconstitution after alpha-beta-depleted transplantation in children. Ten or more counts support this clonotype. Trimming at V came to 6 bases and at J to 1 base, leaving 5 bases not matched to a gene. The CDR3 has 14 residues. The TCRbeta library incorporated unique molecular identifiers. TCRdb called the PCR reads again in MiXCR, with one record for every CDR3 protein. The sample consists of 600,000 to 700,000 distinct CDR3 sequences, 16% of them appearing once. The genes are TRBV12-3 or TRBV12-4 and TRBJ2-5; 7 nucleotides align to TRBD1. The TCR originated in a human donor who donated a stem cell graft to a child with acute myeloid leukemia. The sequences come from PBMCs from the stem cell graft donor, collected from the stem cell graft. CDR3 in DNA: TGTGCCAGCAGGGCCTGGGACAGCCAAGAGACCCAGTACTTC. This codes for CASRAWDSQETQYF.